A single sample gave rise to the 27 T cell receptor beta chains below, sequenced in a study of T cell responses to AZD1222 COVID-19 vaccine. Sequencing was performed with immunoSEQ multiplex PCR; in TCRdb, only in-frame clones are kept and a portion is missing. The table shows about 140,000 clones, with more than 85% occurring only once. This material consisted of peripheral blood, taken on day 0 of AZD1222 vaccination. These receptors came from an adult in good health.

This clone was observed a single time. The J gene is TRBJ2-1, the V gene TRBV3-1 (or the pseudogene TRBV3-2); 9 bases agree with TRBD2. The junction had 5 bases not matched to a gene; V was cut back by 1 base and J by 4 bases. The CDR3 has 16 amino acids. Germline CDR1 is LGHDT and CDR2 is YNNKEL (reference sequence). CDR3 nucleotides: TGTGCCAGCAGCCAAGTTTTCACTAGCGGGTACAATGAGCAGTTCTTC. It encodes CASSQVFTSGYNEQFF.

The chain recombines TRBV28 with TRBJ1-5; D is possibly TRBD1 (5 bases). The germline V gene encodes CDR1 MDHEN and CDR2 SYDVKM. The CDR3 extends over 15 amino acids. V was shortened by 5 bases and J by 5 bases, with 16 bases between the two germline ends. CDR3 sequence: CASSHAPGTHQPQHF. In nucleotides, the CDR3 is TGTGCCAGCAGTCACGCCCCCGGGACCCATCAGCCCCAGCATTTT.

This chain connects TRBV7-8 to TRBJ2-7; 9 bases map to TRBD2. Losses at the gene ends were 0 bases for V and 3 bases for J; bases not matched to a gene: 6. Germline V gene sequence: CDR1 SGHVS, CDR2 FQNEAQ. This CDR3 region has 16 residues. The CDR3 DNA reads TGTGCCAGCAGCTTAGCGTCCTCTAGCGGGAACTACGAGCAGTACTTC. Amino acid sequence: CASSLASSSGNYEQYF.

The V call is TRBV6-2 or TRBV6-3, the J call TRBJ2-7; weak D call: TRBD2 (5 bases). Trimming removed 4 bases at V and 2 bases at J, with 6 bases between. The CDR3 is 12 residues long. Germline CDR1 MNHEY, CDR2 SVGEGT. CDR3 bases: TGTGCCAGCAGTTGGGGAGCCTACGAGCAGTACTTC. Translating gives CASSWGAYEQYF.

This chain uses TRBV13 with TRBJ2-5, with D perhaps given as TRBD1 or TRBD2 (5 bases each). Per germline, CDR1 PRHDT and CDR2 FYEKMQ (reference sequence). Deletions cut 5 bases from V and 5 bases from J, with 18 bases between. This CDR3 is 15 amino acids long. The CDR3 loop is CASSPGSGIAETQYF. CDR3 nucleotides: TGTGCCAGCAGCCCAGGGAGCGGTATCGCTGAGACCCAGTACTTC.

The gene calls are TRBV6-5 and TRBJ1-3, with D perhaps matching TRBD1 (6 bases). From germline, CDR1 is MNHEY and CDR2 SVGAGI. Trimming cost V 2 bases and J 2 bases, with 13 bases left between them. CDR3 length: 16 residues. As DNA, the CDR3 is TGTGCCAGCAGTTACGAAACAGGGCTGGCTGGAAACACCATATATTTT. It specifies CASSYETGLAGNTIYF.

The chain has TRBV5-4 and TRBJ1-3; D remains ambiguous. V dropped 5 bases and J dropped 0 bases, with 12 bases sitting between them. This CDR3 is 15 amino acids long. CDR1 SGHNT and CDR2 YYREEE come from the germline V gene (reference sequence). The CDR3 DNA reads TGTGCCAGCAGGGCTGATTACAGCTCTGGAAACACCATATATTTT. It is translated as CASRADYSSGNTIYF.

The gene calls are TRBV4-2 and TRBJ1-4, with D unresolved. This CDR3 contains 17 residues. Germline V gives CDR1 LGHNA, CDR2 YNFKEQ. Trimming removed 3 bases at V and 3 bases at J, with 17 bases between. CDR3 nucleotide sequence: TGTGCCAGCAGCCAGGGTCTGGTCCGTCGGTCTAATGAAAAACTGTTTTTT. Its protein product is CASSQGLVRRSNEKLFF.

The rearrangement links TRBV9 to TRBJ1-3; no clear D. This CDR3 comprises 12 residues. Germline loops: CDR1 SGDLS, CDR2 YYNGEE. V dropped 2 bases and J dropped 7 bases, with 7 bases sitting between them. CDR3 sequence reads: CASSVSGNTIYF. The CDR3 bases are TGTGCCAGCAGCGTTTCGGGGAACACCATATATTTT.

V is TRBV19 and J is TRBJ1-1, with D possibly TRBD1 on 5 matching bases. CDR1 and CDR2 from the germline V gene are LNHDA and SQIVND (reference sequence). CDR3 length equals 15 residues. Trimming left V 7 bases short and J 3 bases short, with 18 bases between. CDR3 loop: CASTGWDGAYTEAFF. The CDR3 DNA reads TGTGCCAGTACCGGCTGGGACGGAGCCTACACTGAAGCTTTCTTT.

The chain links TRBV5-1 to TRBJ2-2, with D possibly called TRBD1 or TRBD2 (5 bases each). Germline V gene data show CDR1 as SGHRS and CDR2 as YFSETQ. With 5 bases removed from V and 2 bases from J, the gap between germline ends came to 19 bases. CDR3 length equals 17 residues. The CDR3 bases are TGCGCCAGCAGGACCACGGGACGGCAGAAAAACACCGGGGAGCTGTTTTTT. This codes for CASRTTGRQKNTGELFF.

The CDR3 reads CASREDLRNEQFF. The CDR3 nucleotides are TGTGCCAGTAGGGAGGACTTGAGGAATGAGCAGTTCTTC. The V gene is TRBV19, the J gene TRBJ2-1, with a tentative D call TRBD2 (5 bases). The CDR3 covers 13 residues. Looked up from germline, CDR1 is LNHDA and CDR2 is SQIVND (reference sequence). The V gene lost 6 bases and the J gene lost 7 bases, with 13 bases spanning the gap.

The chain couples TRBV6-5 to TRBJ1-2; weak D call: TRBD1 (6 bases). Between the trimmed V and J ends, which lost 0 bases and 8 bases, there was a span of 16 bases. CDR3 size: 15 residues. Germline loops: CDR1 MNHEY, CDR2 SVGAGI. The CDR3 sequence is CASSYSIGGVVGYTF. The CDR3 DNA reads as TGTGCCAGCAGTTACTCGATCGGGGGCGTAGTCGGCTACACCTTC.

The chain recombines TRBV4-1 with TRBJ2-1; possible D gene TRBD1, 5 bases. The germline V and J ends were trimmed by 6 bases and 4 bases, with 16 bases remaining between them. There are 15 residues in the CDR3. Germline V lookup: CDR1 MGHRA, CDR2 YSYEKL. The CDR3 region has the DNA TGCGCCAGCAGGCCGACAGTTCAGCGTTACAATGAGCAGTTCTTC. Protein: CASRPTVQRYNEQFF.

The V and J genes are TRBV3-1 (or the pseudogene TRBV3-2) and TRBJ2-4; possibly TRBD1 or TRBD2 for D (5 bases each). There are 15 residues in the CDR3. Germline CDR1 and CDR2: LGHDT and YNNKEL (reference sequence). Between the trimmed V and J ends, which lost 6 bases and 1 base, there was a span of 13 bases. This CDR3 is CASRGRGVAKNIQYF. The CDR3 DNA sequence: TGTGCCAGCAGAGGAAGGGGAGTGGCCAAAAACATTCAGTACTTC.

The chain has TRBV4-3 and TRBJ1-2, with TRBD1 as a possible D gene (5 bases). The CDR3 contains 13 residues. V was shortened by 0 bases and J by 8 bases, with 10 bases between the two germline ends. Germline V lookup: CDR1 LGHNA, CDR2 YSLEER. The CDR3, as DNA: TGCGCCAGCAGCCAAGAAGGGGTACAGGGCTACACCTTC. This sequence encodes CASSQEGVQGYTF.

CDR3 in amino acids: CASSLYSPGLATGELFF. CDR3 bases: TGCGCCAGCAGCTTGTACTCGCCCGGACTAGCGACCGGGGAGCTGTTTTTT. J is TRBJ2-2 and V is TRBV5-1; TRBD2 aligns across 9 bases. This CDR3 region has 17 residues. V dropped 1 base and J dropped 5; count of bases not matched to a gene: 9. Germline values: CDR1 SGHRS, CDR2 YFSETQ.

The rearrangement links TRBV6-5 to TRBJ1-5; TRBD1 aligns across 7 bases. V lost 2 bases, J lost 5 bases, and 0 bases stayed unmatched. CDR1 and CDR2 from the germline V gene are MNHEY and SVGAGI. The CDR3 has 13 amino acids. CDR3 sequence: CASSYGQDQPQHF. DNA of the CDR3: TGTGCCAGCAGTTACGGACAGGATCAGCCCCAGCATTTT.

The chain has TRBV5-1 and TRBJ2-3; unclear D gene. Trimming cost V 3 bases and J 8 bases, with 13 bases left between them. The germline gives CDR1 SGHRS, CDR2 YFSETQ. The length of the CDR3 is 13 residues. CDR3 coding DNA: TGCGCCAGCAGCTCAACCCCGGCGCGTACGCAGTATTTT. This codes for CASSSTPARTQYF.

The V gene is TRBV4-3, the J gene TRBJ1-2, with TRBD1 as a possible D gene (5 bases). CDR3 length: 16 amino acids. With 0 bases removed from V and 0 bases from J, the gap between germline ends came to 11 bases. Germline V CDR1 and CDR2: LGHNA, YSLEER. In DNA, the CDR3 is TGCGCCAGCAGCCAAGATTTCACAGGTCCTAACTATGGCTACACCTTC. Amino acids: CASSQDFTGPNYGYTF.

This chain links TRBV11-2 with TRBJ2-2, with TRBD1 identical over 7 bases. In germline, CDR1 is SGHAT, CDR2 FQNNGV. With 6 bases clipped from V and 5 bases from J, the junction kept 12 bases outside the gene matches. CDR3 length equals 16 residues. DNA for the CDR3: TGTGCCAGCAGTAGCATCCAGACAGGGCCTACCGGGGAGCTGTTTTTT. It translates to CASSSIQTGPTGELFF.

Comments on this clone: Other DNA sequences in this sample translate to the same CDR3. This chain links TRBV19 with TRBJ2-7; 7 bases fit TRBD1. The CDR3 length is 11 residues. CDR1 and CDR2 (germline): LNHDA, SQIVND (reference sequence). V lost 7 bases and J lost 3; bases outside the gene matches: 0. CDR3 amino acids: CASTGGYEQYF. The CDR3 nucleotides read TGTGCCAGTACAGGGGGCTACGAGCAGTACTTC.

The chain is built from TRBV11-2 and TRBJ2-3; a possible D gene is TRBD2 (6 bases). CDR1 and CDR2 from the germline V gene are SGHAT and FQNNGV. The CDR3 is 14 amino acids. The germline V and J ends were trimmed by 5 bases and 9 bases, with 18 bases remaining between them. The CDR3 protein is CASSRLGTGQTQYF. The CDR3 nucleotides are TGTGCCAGCAGCCGATTGGGGACTGGGCAAACGCAGTATTTT.

The rearrangement uses TRBV6-2 or TRBV6-3 and TRBJ1-6; D is uncertain. Trimming cost V 2 bases and J 8 bases, with 7 bases left between them. The CDR3 totals 13 residues. Germline V gene lookup returns CDR1 MNHEY and CDR2 SVGEGT. The CDR3 coding sequence is TGTGCCAGCAGTTACCTCGGCGATTCACCCCTCCACTTT. Protein sequence: CASSYLGDSPLHF.

V usage is TRBV24-1 and J usage is TRBJ2-7, with TRBD1 identical over 8 bases. The junction had 7 bases not matched to a gene; V was cut back by 2 bases and J by 2 bases. This CDR3 has 16 amino acids. CDR1 KGHDR and CDR2 SFDVKD come from the germline V gene. The CDR3 DNA is TGTGCCACCAGTGATTCTTTAGACAGGGGCACCTACGAGCAGTACTTC. It yields the protein CATSDSLDRGTYEQYF.

This clone was seen a few times. The chain uses TRBV5-1 and TRBJ1-1; possibly TRBD1 for D (5 bases). This CDR3 has 15 amino acids. Germline V CDR1 and CDR2: SGHRS, YFSETQ. V lost 2 bases and J 7 bases, leaving 18 bases between the germline ends. CDR3 DNA: TGCGCCAGCAGCTTAACAATGCAGGGCCGCCTTGAAGCTTTCTTT. Its protein is CASSLTMQGRLEAFF. The full variable domain, its missing parts supplied by reference TRBV5-1 and TRBJ1-1, is KAGVTQTPRYLIKTRGQQVTLSCSPISGHRSVSWYQQTPGQGLQFLFEYFSETQRNKGNFPGRFSGRQFSNSRSEMNVSTLELGDSALYLCASSLTMQGRLEAFFGQGTRLTVV.

The chain couples TRBV4-2 to TRBJ1-5; D remains unclear. Germline V gene lookup returns CDR1 LGHNA and CDR2 YNFKEQ. The CDR3 has 12 amino acids. Trimming removed 0 bases at V and 6 bases at J, with 3 bases between. CDR3: CASSQDTQPQHF. The DNA for the CDR3 is TGTGCCAGCAGCCAAGACACTCAGCCCCAGCATTTT.